Below are 31 T cell receptor beta chains sequenced from a single sample in a study of shared clonotypes between healthy human individuals. CD45RO-negative cells were positively selected for CCR7, leaving out terminally differentiated effector memory CD45RA+ cells. Libraries were prepared by immunoSEQ multiplex PCR; TCRdb keeps only in-frame clonotypes and omits some of them. The sample consists of approximately 2,200,000 clones, just over 90% of them appearing once. The specimen sequenced was naive CD8+ T cells from PBMCs. The receptors shown here come from a man aged 18 to 30 in good health. Some clones in this sample may be carry-over from other donors' samples.

The chain recombines TRBV21-1 with TRBJ2-7; TRBD1, the table's D call, lacks a check against the DNA. TRBV21-1 is termed a pseudogene. The length of the CDR3 is 15 residues. In DNA form, the CDR3 reads TGTGCCAGCAGCAGACAAGGTAGGGGGCTGGACGAGCAGTACTTC. Translating gives CASSRQGRGLDEQYF.

This clone came up a few times. This specimen includes other DNA sequences encoding the same CDR3. The V and J genes are TRBV27 and TRBJ2-1; 9 bases are shared with TRBD1. The CDR3 is made up of 14 amino acids. CDR1 and CDR2 from the germline V gene are MNHEY and SMNVEV (reference sequence). The trim removed 2 bases at V and 4 bases at J, leaving 0 bases unmatched. DNA for the CDR3: TGTGCCAGCAGTTTAGGGACAGGGTACAATGAGCAGTTCTTC. It encodes CASSLGTGYNEQFF.

The CDR3 protein is CSVEVADTGELFF. CDR3 coding DNA: TGCAGCGTTGAGGTTGCAGACACCGGGGAGCTGTTTTTT. The rearrangement joins TRBV29-1 to TRBJ2-2; D unclear. Germline-derived CDR1 and CDR2 are SQVTM and ANQGSEA. Trimming left V 3 bases short and J 3 bases short, with 8 bases between. CDR3 length: 13 residues.

CDR3 nucleotides: TGTGCCAGCAGTTATCGAGCTAGCACAGATACGCAGTATTTT. Amino acid sequence: CASSYRASTDTQYF. The rearrangement joins TRBV27 to TRBJ2-3; D not resolved. The CDR3 has 14 amino acids. Germline V lookup: CDR1 MNHEY, CDR2 SMNVEV (reference sequence). The V gene lost 4 bases and the J gene lost 0 bases, with 8 bases spanning the gap.

This clone has only a few counts. The chain carries TRBV29-1 and TRBJ1-1, with D unresolved. Germline lookup yields CDR1 SQVTM and CDR2 ANQGSEA. Deletions cut 6 bases from V and 5 bases from J, with 10 bases between. The CDR3 contains 11 residues. Written as DNA, the CDR3 is TGCAGCGTCGACACGGGGACTGAAGCTTTCTTT. Translating gives CSVDTGTEAFF.

The chain employs TRBV11-2 and TRBJ2-4, with D perhaps TRBD1 or TRBD2 (5 bases each). The V gene lost 4 bases and the J gene lost 7 bases, with 17 bases spanning the gap. The CDR3 spans 15 residues. Germline CDR1 is SGHAT and CDR2 is FQNNGV. CDR3 bases: TGTGCCAGCAGCTCCTACCGGGACGGCAGCAACATTCAGTACTTC. Its protein product is CASSSYRDGSNIQYF.

This rearrangement joins TRBV7-9 to TRBJ1-3; no reliable D call. The CDR3 sequence is 16 residues long. The germline V gene encodes CDR1 SEHNR and CDR2 FQNEAQ (reference sequence). Trimming pared 3 bases from V and 0 bases from J, leaving 12 bases between. The CDR3 spells CASSFSTVTSGNTIYF. DNA for the CDR3: TGTGCCAGCAGCTTTTCGACCGTAACCTCTGGAAACACCATATATTTT.

The chain couples TRBV14 to TRBJ2-1; D call uncertain. The CDR3 length is 14 residues. The ends were cut back, 0 bases at V and 5 bases at J, with 8 bases in the middle. The germline gives CDR1 SGHDN, CDR2 FVKESK. Written as DNA, the CDR3 is TGTGCCAGCAGCCAAGACCCCGGAAACAATGAGCAGTTCTTC. Protein: CASSQDPGNNEQFF.

The chain links TRBV19 to TRBJ2-1; D call uncertain. Germline values: CDR1 LNHDA, CDR2 SQIVND (reference sequence). This CDR3 has 14 amino acids. V was shortened by 6 bases and J by 0 bases, with 9 bases between the two germline ends. CDR3 nucleotide sequence: TGTGCCAGTAGCGACTCCCTCTCCTACAATGAGCAGTTCTTC. This encodes CASSDSLSYNEQFF.

The CDR3 protein is CAWSVVDNNQPQHF. The CDR3, as DNA: TGTGCCTGGAGTGTCGTAGATAACAATCAGCCCCAGCATTTT. The chain employs TRBV30 and TRBJ1-5; no clear D. Germline CDR1 and CDR2: GTSNPN and SVGIG (reference sequence). V gave up 0 bases and J gave up 3 bases, with 9 bases separating them. This CDR3 is built from 14 residues.

This chain joins TRBV7-9 and TRBJ2-1; D gene ambiguous. V lost 0 bases and J lost 0, with 6 bases in between. Germline assignment: CDR1 SEHNR and CDR2 FQNEAQ (reference sequence). This CDR3 spans 15 amino acids. The CDR3 region has the DNA TGTGCCAGCAGCTTAGCCAGCCACTCCTACAATGAGCAGTTCTTC. This translates into CASSLASHSYNEQFF.

The V and J genes are TRBV6-1 and TRBJ1-1, with TRBD1 identical over 7 bases. The V gene's germline CDR1 is MNHNS and CDR2 SASEGT. The CDR3 extends over 13 amino acids. The V segment lost 7 bases and the J segment 0 bases; nucleotides outside the gene matches: 2. CDR3 coding DNA: TGTGCCAGCAACAGGGGTCTGAACACTGAAGCTTTCTTT. Translated: CASNRGLNTEAFF.

This clone has a single count. The CDR3 here is CASRRGSGSYNEQFF. Here the CDR3 DNA reads TGTGCCAGCAGGAGGGGAAGCGGGAGTTACAATGAGCAGTTCTTC. This chain connects TRBV6-1 to TRBJ2-1; TRBD2 matches at 8 bases. The CDR3 runs to 15 residues. In germline, CDR1 is MNHNS, CDR2 SASEGT. V gave up 6 bases and J gave up 4 bases; unmatched junction bases: 8.

The chain carries TRBV19 and TRBJ1-3; no firm D call. V shed 3 bases and J shed 0 bases, with 15 bases lying between them. This CDR3 comprises 17 residues. Per the germline V gene, CDR1 is LNHDA and CDR2 is SQIVND (reference sequence). CDR3 residues: CASSIDRGFYSGNTIYF. CDR3 in DNA: TGTGCCAGTAGTATCGATCGGGGTTTCTACTCTGGAAACACCATATATTTT.

J is TRBJ2-7 and V is TRBV19; possibly TRBD2 for D (5 bases). V lost 8 bases and J lost 2, with 22 bases in between. CDR1 LNHDA and CDR2 SQIVND come from the germline V gene (reference sequence). This CDR3 contains 16 residues. This CDR3 reads CASAPDGGLATYEQYF. The CDR3 nucleotides are TGTGCCAGTGCACCAGATGGAGGTCTGGCGACCTACGAGCAGTACTTC. The entire variable domain, with the rest obtained from reference TRBV19 and TRBJ2-7, is as follows: DGGITQSPKYLFRKEGQNVTLSCEQNLNHDAMYWYRQDPGQGLRLIYYSQIVNDFQKGDIAEGYSVSREKKESFPLTVTSAQKNPTAFYLCASAPDGGLATYEQYFGPGTRLTVT.

The V gene is TRBV6-5, the J gene TRBJ2-3; a possible D gene is TRBD2 (6 bases). Per the germline V gene, CDR1 is MNHEY and CDR2 is SVGAGI. The CDR3 sequence is 15 residues long. The V end lost 0 bases, the J end lost 2 bases, and 9 bases lay between the germline ends. The CDR3 bases are TGTGCCAGCAGTTACTCTTCGGGAGACACAGATACGCAGTATTTT. Translated, it gives CASSYSSGDTDTQYF.

The rearrangement uses TRBV7-9 and TRBJ1-2; 11 bases map to TRBD1. Germline V gene data show CDR1 as SEHNR and CDR2 as FQNEAQ (reference sequence). Trimming at V came to 3 bases and at J to 4 bases, leaving 4 bases not matched to a gene. The CDR3 loop spans 15 amino acids. CDR3 residues: CASSFGTGGTYGYTF. Written as DNA, the CDR3 is TGTGCCAGCAGCTTCGGGACAGGGGGAACCTATGGCTACACCTTC.

The CDR3 is CASSLDPTWDNEQFF. CDR3 bases: TGTGCCAGCAGCCTCGACCCCACGTGGGACAATGAGCAGTTCTTC. The V call is TRBV11-3, the J call TRBJ2-1; D is unresolved. The CDR3 has 15 amino acids. The V gene's germline CDR1 is SGHNT and CDR2 YENEEA. Deletions cut 5 bases from V and 5 bases from J, with 16 bases between.

This rearrangement joins TRBV27 to TRBJ2-3; a weak D match, TRBD2 (5 bases). CDR3 length: 14 amino acids. Germline lookup yields CDR1 MNHEY and CDR2 SMNVEV (reference sequence). Trimming left V 9 bases short and J 1 base short, with 14 bases between. The CDR3 nucleotides are TGTGCCAGTAATGCCGGGGTAGGCACAGATACGCAGTATTTT. This codes for CASNAGVGTDTQYF.

CDR3 in amino acids: CASSTGLAGYNEQFF. CDR3 sequence (DNA): TGTGCCAGCAGTACCGGACTAGCGGGGTACAATGAGCAGTTCTTC. The rearrangement links TRBV2 to TRBJ2-1; 12 positions agree with TRBD2. The junction had 3 bases not matched to a gene; V was cut back by 5 bases and J by 4 bases. The germline gives CDR1 SNHLY, CDR2 FYNNEI. The CDR3 spans 15 residues.

CDR3 in amino acids: CASSSHQIQTSGRAYEQYF. The CDR3 region has the DNA TGTGCCAGCAGTTCGCACCAGATACAAACTAGCGGGAGGGCCTACGAGCAGTACTTC. V is TRBV28 and J is TRBJ2-7, with 13 bases matching TRBD2. The CDR3 is 19 residues long. Germline assignment: CDR1 MDHEN and CDR2 SYDVKM. V was clipped by 4 bases and J by 2 bases; unmatched bases: 14.

This chain joins TRBV6-5 and TRBJ2-5; D unclear. Trimming pared 6 bases from V and 5 bases from J, leaving 19 bases between. Per the germline V gene, CDR1 is MNHEY and CDR2 is SVGAGI. This CDR3 contains 15 residues. Here the CDR3 DNA reads TGTGCCAGCAGCCCCTCGATGGGGTTCGGGGAGACCCAGTACTTC. It is translated as CASSPSMGFGETQYF.

The chain carries TRBV4-2 and TRBJ2-7; D is perhaps TRBD1 (6 bases). V was clipped by 4 bases and J by 5 bases, with 33 bases between them. The CDR3 consists of 20 residues. Germline V CDR1 and CDR2: LGHNA, YNFKEQ. The CDR3, as DNA: TGTGCCAGCAGCCCCTTCGGACACTTGAGAACGGCAGGGGTACTTGACGAGCAGTACTTC. The encoded protein is CASSPFGHLRTAGVLDEQYF.

This chain links TRBV18 with TRBJ2-5; 9 nucleotides line up with TRBD2. This CDR3 spans 16 amino acids. V was clipped by 2 bases and J by 2 bases; unmatched bases: 6. Germline V gene data show CDR1 as KGHSH and CDR2 as LQKENI. Written as DNA, the CDR3 is TGTGCCAGCTCACCAGGTGCGGGAGGGATACAAGAGACCCAGTACTTC. It encodes CASSPGAGGIQETQYF.

The V and J genes are TRBV27 and TRBJ1-5; no clear D. Trimming removed 5 bases from V and 3 bases from J, with 14 bases in between. There are 15 residues in the CDR3. CDR1 is MNHEY, CDR2 SMNVEV, per germline (reference sequence). The DNA for the CDR3 is TGTGCCAGCAGTACCCGGAGGCAGGCCAATCAGCCCCAGCATTTT. It yields the protein CASSTRRQANQPQHF.

The rearrangement joins TRBV14 to TRBJ1-1; D gene ambiguous. CDR1 is SGHDN, CDR2 FVKESK, per germline. The CDR3 has 16 amino acids. The V gene lost 3 bases and the J gene lost 5 bases, with 19 bases spanning the gap. CDR3 residues: CASSHLGRQVVTEAFF. The CDR3 DNA reads as TGTGCCAGCAGCCACCTTGGGAGGCAGGTGGTGACTGAAGCTTTCTTT.

This rearrangement joins TRBV5-1 to TRBJ2-2; the D gene is possibly TRBD2 (6 bases). V lost 0 bases and J 7 bases, leaving 22 bases between the germline ends. This CDR3 contains 18 residues. The germline gives CDR1 SGHRS, CDR2 YFSETQ. For the CDR3, the DNA is TGCGCCAGCAGCTTGGCCGCGGTTAGCGGTTCTCGCTACGGGGAGCTGTTTTTT. It encodes CASSLAAVSGSRYGELFF.

V and J are TRBV2 and TRBJ2-7; no clear D gene. V lost 7 bases and J lost 3, with 7 bases in between. Germline loops: CDR1 SNHLY, CDR2 FYNNEI. The CDR3 runs 11 residues. The CDR3 reads CASTKGYEQYF. The CDR3 region has the DNA TGTGCCAGCACCAAGGGCTACGAGCAGTACTTC.

This sequence joins TRBV2 and TRBJ2-1; 7 bases align to TRBD2. Germline V CDR1 and CDR2: SNHLY, FYNNEI. The trim removed 9 bases at V and 7 bases at J, leaving 9 bases unmatched. This CDR3 has 13 amino acids. The CDR3 sequence is CARRQRGVNEQFF. The CDR3 nucleotides are TGTGCCAGGAGACAACGGGGGGTAAATGAGCAGTTCTTC.

This chain's CDR3 is CASSMRGRPPYYEQYF. The CDR3 DNA sequence: TGTGCCAGTAGTATGCGGGGACGGCCGCCTTACTACGAGCAGTACTTC. The chain employs TRBV19 and TRBJ2-7, with D maybe TRBD2 (6 bases). The CDR3 covers 16 residues. Looked up from germline, CDR1 is LNHDA and CDR2 is SQIVND (reference sequence). Between the trimmed V and J ends, which lost 3 bases and 3 bases, there was a span of 18 bases.

V and J are TRBV29-1 and TRBJ1-2; TRBD1 is a possible D gene (5 bases). The CDR3 has 11 amino acids. Germline values: CDR1 SQVTM, CDR2 ANQGSEA. V shed 4 bases and J shed 6 bases, with 9 bases lying between them. This chain's CDR3 is CSVGRANGYTF. In nucleotides, the CDR3 is TGCAGCGTTGGCAGGGCCAATGGCTACACCTTC.